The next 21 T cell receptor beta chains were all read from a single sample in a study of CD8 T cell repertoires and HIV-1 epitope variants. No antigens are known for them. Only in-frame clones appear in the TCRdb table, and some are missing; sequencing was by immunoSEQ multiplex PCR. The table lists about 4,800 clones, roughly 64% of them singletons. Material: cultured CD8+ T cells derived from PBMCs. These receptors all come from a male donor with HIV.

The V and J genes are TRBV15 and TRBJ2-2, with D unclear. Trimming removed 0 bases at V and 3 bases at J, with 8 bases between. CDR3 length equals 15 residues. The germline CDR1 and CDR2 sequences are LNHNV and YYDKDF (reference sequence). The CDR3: CATSREGIDTGELFF. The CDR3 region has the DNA TGTGCCACCAGCAGAGAGGGAATCGACACCGGGGAGCTGTTTTTT.

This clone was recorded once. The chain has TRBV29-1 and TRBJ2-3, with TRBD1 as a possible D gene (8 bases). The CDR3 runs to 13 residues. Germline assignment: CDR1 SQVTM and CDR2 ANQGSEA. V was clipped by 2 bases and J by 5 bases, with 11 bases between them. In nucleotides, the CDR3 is TGCAGCGTTGAAACAGGGGGGGTAGATACGCAGTATTTT. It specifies CSVETGGVDTQYF.

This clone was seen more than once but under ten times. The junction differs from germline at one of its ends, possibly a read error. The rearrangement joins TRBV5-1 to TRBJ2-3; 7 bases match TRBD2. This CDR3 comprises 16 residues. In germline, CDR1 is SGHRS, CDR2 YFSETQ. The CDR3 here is CASGLGEGPGADTQYF. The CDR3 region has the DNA TGCGCCAGCGGCTTAGGGGAGGGCCCTGGGGCAGATACGCAGTATTTT. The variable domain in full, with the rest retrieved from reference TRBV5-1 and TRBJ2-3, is KAGVTQTPRYLIKTRGQQVTLSCSPISGHRSVSWYQQTPGQGLQFLFEYFSETQRNKGNFPGRFSGRQFSNSRSEMNVSTLELGDSALYLCASGLGEGPGADTQYFGPGTRLTVL.

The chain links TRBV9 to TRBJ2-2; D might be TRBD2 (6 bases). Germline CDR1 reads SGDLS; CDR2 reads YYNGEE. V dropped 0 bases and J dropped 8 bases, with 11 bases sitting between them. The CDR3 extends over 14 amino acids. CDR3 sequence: CASSVDSGRGELFF. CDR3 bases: TGTGCCAGCAGCGTAGATAGCGGCAGGGGGGAGCTGTTTTTT.

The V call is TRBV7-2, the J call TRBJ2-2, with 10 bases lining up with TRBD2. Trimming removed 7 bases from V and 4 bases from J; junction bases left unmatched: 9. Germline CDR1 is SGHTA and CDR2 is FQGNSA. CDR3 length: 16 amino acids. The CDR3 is CASTEAGGLITGELFF. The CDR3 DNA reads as TGTGCCAGCACCGAAGCGGGGGGGCTTATCACCGGGGAGCTGTTTTTT.

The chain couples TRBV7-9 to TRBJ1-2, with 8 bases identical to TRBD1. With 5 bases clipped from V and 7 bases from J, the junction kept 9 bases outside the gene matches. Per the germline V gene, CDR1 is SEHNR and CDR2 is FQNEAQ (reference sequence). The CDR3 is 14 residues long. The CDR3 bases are TGTGCCAGCAGCCGAGAGGGACAGGTCCGTGGCTACACCTTC. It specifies CASSREGQVRGYTF.

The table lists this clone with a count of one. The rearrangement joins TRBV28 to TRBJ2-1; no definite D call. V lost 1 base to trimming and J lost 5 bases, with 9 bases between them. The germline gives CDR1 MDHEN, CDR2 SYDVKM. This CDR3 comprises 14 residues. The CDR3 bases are TGTGCCAGCAGTTTATTTGGACCCAACAATGAGCAGTTCTTC. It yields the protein CASSLFGPNNEQFF.

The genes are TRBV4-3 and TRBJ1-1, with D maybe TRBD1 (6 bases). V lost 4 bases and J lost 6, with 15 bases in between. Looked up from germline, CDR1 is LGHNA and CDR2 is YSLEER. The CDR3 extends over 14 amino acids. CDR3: CASSRQQGGAEAFF. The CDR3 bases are TGCGCCAGCAGCCGACAACAGGGTGGCGCTGAAGCTTTCTTT.

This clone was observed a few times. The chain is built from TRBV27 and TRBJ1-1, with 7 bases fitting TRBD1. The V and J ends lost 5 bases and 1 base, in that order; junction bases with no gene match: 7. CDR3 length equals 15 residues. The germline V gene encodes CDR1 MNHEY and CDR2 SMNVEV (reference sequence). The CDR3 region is CASSPQGLWNTEAFF. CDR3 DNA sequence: TGTGCCAGCAGTCCACAGGGGTTGTGGAACACTGAAGCTTTCTTT.

The CDR3 reads CASSPGGTRQRFGETQYF. CDR3 sequence (DNA): TGTGCCAGCAGCCCCGGGGGGACCCGTCAACGGTTTGGAGAGACCCAGTACTTC. This sequence joins TRBV7-8 and TRBJ2-5; the match to TRBD2 covers 7 bases. V lost 5 bases to trimming and J lost 4 bases; unmatched junction nucleotides: 19. Germline V gene sequence: CDR1 SGHVS, CDR2 FQNEAQ. The CDR3 has 18 residues.

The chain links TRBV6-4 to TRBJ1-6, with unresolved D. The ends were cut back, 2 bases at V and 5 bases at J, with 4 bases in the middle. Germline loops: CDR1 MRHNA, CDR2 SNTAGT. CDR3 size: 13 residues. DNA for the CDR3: TGTGCCAGCAGTGACGGAGATAATTCACCCCTCCACTTT. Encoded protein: CASSDGDNSPLHF.

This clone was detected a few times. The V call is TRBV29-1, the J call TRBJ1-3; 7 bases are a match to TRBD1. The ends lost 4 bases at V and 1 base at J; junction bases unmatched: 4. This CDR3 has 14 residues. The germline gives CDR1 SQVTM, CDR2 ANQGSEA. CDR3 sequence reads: CSVVTGQSGNTIYF. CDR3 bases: TGCAGCGTTGTGACAGGGCAGTCTGGAAACACCATATATTTT.

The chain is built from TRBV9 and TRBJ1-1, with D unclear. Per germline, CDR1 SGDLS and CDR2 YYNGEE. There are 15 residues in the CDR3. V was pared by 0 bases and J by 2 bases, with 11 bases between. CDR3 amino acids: CASSVGSYSNTEAFF. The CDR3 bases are TGTGCCAGCAGCGTAGGGTCGTACTCTAACACTGAAGCTTTCTTT.

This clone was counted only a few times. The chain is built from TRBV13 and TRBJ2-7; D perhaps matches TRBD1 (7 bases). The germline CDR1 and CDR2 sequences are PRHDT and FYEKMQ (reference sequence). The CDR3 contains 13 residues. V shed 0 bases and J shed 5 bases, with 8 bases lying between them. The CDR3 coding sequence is TGTGCCAGCAGCTTAGGCAGGGGGGACGAGCAGTACTTC. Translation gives CASSLGRGDEQYF.

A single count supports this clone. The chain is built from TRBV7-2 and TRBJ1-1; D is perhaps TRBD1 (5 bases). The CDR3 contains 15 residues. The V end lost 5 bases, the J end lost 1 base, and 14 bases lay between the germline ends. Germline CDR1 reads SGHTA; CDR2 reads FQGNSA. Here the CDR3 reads CASSLDGTANTEAFF. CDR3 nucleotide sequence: TGTGCCAGCAGCCTCGACGGGACGGCGAACACTGAAGCTTTCTTT.

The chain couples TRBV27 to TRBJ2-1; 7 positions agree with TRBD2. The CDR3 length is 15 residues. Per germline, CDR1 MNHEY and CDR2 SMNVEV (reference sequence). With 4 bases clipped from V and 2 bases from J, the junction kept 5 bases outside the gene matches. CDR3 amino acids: CASSSGGSAYNEQFF. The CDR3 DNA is TGTGCCAGCAGTTCAGGCGGGAGTGCCTACAATGAGCAGTTCTTC.

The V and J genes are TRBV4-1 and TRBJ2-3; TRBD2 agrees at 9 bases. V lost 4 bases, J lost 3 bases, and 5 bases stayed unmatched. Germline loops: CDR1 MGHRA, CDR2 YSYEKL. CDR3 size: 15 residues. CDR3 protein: CASSLSGSLTDTQYF. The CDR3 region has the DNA TGCGCCAGCAGCCTTAGCGGGAGTTTGACAGATACGCAGTATTTT.

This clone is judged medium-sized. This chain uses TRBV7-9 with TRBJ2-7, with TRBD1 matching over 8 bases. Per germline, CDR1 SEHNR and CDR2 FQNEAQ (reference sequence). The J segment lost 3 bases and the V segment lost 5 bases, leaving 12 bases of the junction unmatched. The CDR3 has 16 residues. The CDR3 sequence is CASSPPTGQGLYEQYF. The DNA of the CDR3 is TGTGCCAGCAGCCCGCCCACAGGACAGGGCCTCTACGAGCAGTACTTC.

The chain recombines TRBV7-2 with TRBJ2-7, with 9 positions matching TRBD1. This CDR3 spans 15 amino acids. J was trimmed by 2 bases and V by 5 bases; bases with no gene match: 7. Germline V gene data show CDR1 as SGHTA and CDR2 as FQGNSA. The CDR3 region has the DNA TGTGCCAGCAGCCGGACAGGGGACTTTACCTACGAGCAGTACTTC. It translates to CASSRTGDFTYEQYF. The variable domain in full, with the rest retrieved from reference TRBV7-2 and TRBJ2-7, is GAGVSQSPSNKVTEKGKDVELRCDPISGHTALYWYRQSLGQGLEFLIYFQGNSAPDKSGLPSDRFSAERTGGSVSTLTIQRTQQEDSAVYLCASSRTGDFTYEQYFGPGTRLTVT.

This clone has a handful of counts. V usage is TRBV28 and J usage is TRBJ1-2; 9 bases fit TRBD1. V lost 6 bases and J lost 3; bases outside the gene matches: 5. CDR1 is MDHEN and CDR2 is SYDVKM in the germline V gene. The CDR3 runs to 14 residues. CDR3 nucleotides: TGTGCCAGCAGCCAGGACAGGGGTGACTATGGCTACACCTTC. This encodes CASSQDRGDYGYTF.

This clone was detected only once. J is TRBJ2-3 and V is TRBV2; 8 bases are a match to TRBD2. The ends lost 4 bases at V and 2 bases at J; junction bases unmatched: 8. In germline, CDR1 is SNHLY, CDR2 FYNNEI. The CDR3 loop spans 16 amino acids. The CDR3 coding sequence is TGTGCCAGCAGTGGAGGAGCGGGAGTATCCACAGATACGCAGTATTTT. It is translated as CASSGGAGVSTDTQYF.